These 16 T cell receptor beta chains came from one sample sequenced in a study of blood T cell repertoires in COVID-19. Method: immunoSEQ multiplex PCR; TCRdb's copy keeps in-frame clones and lacks some. Of 250,000 to 300,000 clones listed, 75% to 90% are singletons. Sequencing was carried out using peripheral blood. Receptors originate from a middle-aged woman who had recovered from COVID-19.

V usage is TRBV19 and J usage is TRBJ2-5; 10 nucleotides line up with TRBD2. This CDR3 is built from 15 residues. Losses at the gene ends were 4 bases for V and 5 bases for J; bases not matched to a gene: 7. CDR1 is LNHDA and CDR2 is SQIVND in the germline V gene (reference sequence). CDR3 amino acids: CASSRPLAGVETQYF. The CDR3 DNA reads as TGTGCCAGTAGTAGGCCCCTAGCGGGGGTCGAGACCCAGTACTTC.

The chain is built from TRBV10-3 and TRBJ1-6; D not resolved. The V gene's germline CDR1 is ENHRY and CDR2 SYGVKD. This CDR3 spans 15 amino acids. Trimming shortened V by 0 bases and J by 12 bases, and 15 bases separated the two germline ends. CDR3 amino acids: CAISESEGGRRPLHF. As DNA, the CDR3 is TGTGCCATCAGTGAGTCTGAGGGAGGCCGGAGACCCCTCCACTTT.

The rearrangement links TRBV24-1 to TRBJ2-2; D gene uncertain. Germline assignment: CDR1 KGHDR and CDR2 SFDVKD. V gave up 7 bases and J gave up 5 bases, with 10 bases separating them. The CDR3 has 13 residues. The CDR3 loop reads CATSWQNTGELFF. CDR3 bases: TGTGCCACCAGCTGGCAGAATACCGGGGAGCTGTTTTTT.

The genes are TRBV28 and TRBJ1-5, with D maybe TRBD1 (6 bases). The length of the CDR3 is 15 residues. Per the germline V gene, CDR1 is MDHEN and CDR2 is SYDVKM. V was trimmed by 3 bases and J by 7 bases, leaving 16 bases between them. CDR3 nucleotide sequence: TGTGCCAGCAGTTTGGGGAGGGGGTATAGGCAGCCCCAGCATTTT. Protein product: CASSLGRGYRQPQHF.

This chain joins TRBV27 and TRBJ2-5; 8 bases map to TRBD1. Per germline, CDR1 MNHEY and CDR2 SMNVEV (reference sequence). V dropped 5 bases and J dropped 4; count of bases not matched to a gene: 9. The CDR3 loop spans 15 amino acids. As DNA, the CDR3 is TGTGCCAGCAGTCCCCAAACAGGGGGAGGAGAGACCCAGTACTTC. This encodes CASSPQTGGGETQYF.

The gene calls are TRBV5-5 and TRBJ1-2; no definite D call. V shed 0 bases and J shed 1 base, with 7 bases lying between them. The CDR3 is made up of 14 amino acids. CDR1 is SGHKS and CDR2 is YYEKEE in the germline V gene (reference sequence). The CDR3 DNA sequence: TGTGCCAGCAGCTTGGCCAGGAATAACTATGGCTACACCTTC. Amino acid sequence: CASSLARNNYGYTF.

The chain recombines TRBV27 with TRBJ1-2, with D tentatively TRBD1 (5 bases). The V gene's germline CDR1 is MNHEY and CDR2 SMNVEV (reference sequence). The CDR3 length is 18 residues. Trimming removed 2 bases at V and 3 bases at J, with 22 bases between. In DNA, the CDR3 is TGTGCCAGCAGTTTACAGTCCCCAAACCTAGTAGGGGACTATGGCTACACCTTC. The encoded protein is CASSLQSPNLVGDYGYTF.

The rearrangement joins TRBV5-1 to TRBJ1-3; possibly TRBD1 for D (6 bases). Germline CDR1 SGHRS, CDR2 YFSETQ. The germline V and J ends were trimmed by 0 bases and 4 bases, with 14 bases remaining between them. This CDR3 is built from 16 residues. Here the CDR3 DNA reads TGCGCCAGCAGCTTGGCAGTCGGGGACACCGGAAACACCATATATTTT. Amino acids: CASSLAVGDTGNTIYF.

The chain couples TRBV19 to TRBJ2-7, with a tentative D call TRBD1 (5 bases). The CDR3 sequence is 13 residues long. Germline V gives CDR1 LNHDA, CDR2 SQIVND (reference sequence). Trimming took off 5 bases at V and 5 bases at J, with 13 bases between the two ends. Written as DNA, the CDR3 is TGTGCCAGTAGTGTGAGACAGAAAGACGAGCAGTACTTC. Translation: CASSVRQKDEQYF.

Remarks on this clone: The same CDR3 also results from other DNA sequences found in this sample. This chain joins TRBV9 and TRBJ2-3; 8 bases align to TRBD2. Germline V gene data show CDR1 as SGDLS and CDR2 as YYNGEE. J was trimmed by 0 bases and V by 0 bases; bases with no gene match: 0. CDR3 length: 15 residues. Here the CDR3 DNA reads TGTGCCAGCAGCGTAGCGGGAGGGAGCACAGATACGCAGTATTTT. Protein product: CASSVAGGSTDTQYF. Combining the CDR3 with reference TRBV9 and TRBJ2-3 gives the whole variable domain DSGVTQTPKHLITATGQRVTLRCSPRSGDLSVYWYQQSLDQGLQFLIQYYNGEERAKGNILERFSAQQFPDLHSELNLSSLELGDSALYFCASSVAGGSTDTQYFGPGTRLTVL.

J is TRBJ2-7 and V is TRBV3-1 (or the pseudogene TRBV3-2), with D perhaps TRBD1 (6 bases). CDR1 LGHDT and CDR2 YNNKEL come from the germline V gene (reference sequence). V lost 0 bases and J 3 bases, leaving 15 bases between the germline ends. The CDR3 loop spans 16 amino acids. This chain's CDR3 is CASSQDWVQGRYEQYF. CDR3 sequence (DNA): TGTGCCAGCAGCCAAGATTGGGTACAGGGTCGCTACGAGCAGTACTTC.

The chain combines TRBV5-4 with TRBJ1-1; 9 bases map to TRBD1. CDR1 and CDR2 from the germline V gene are SGHNT and YYREEE (reference sequence). This CDR3 is built from 17 residues. V gave up 0 bases and J gave up 0 bases; unmatched junction bases: 6. The CDR3: CASSLGWTGVVNTEAFF. DNA of the CDR3: TGTGCCAGCAGCTTGGGATGGACAGGGGTGGTGAACACTGAAGCTTTCTTT. The complete variable domain, with remaining parts taken from reference TRBV5-4 and TRBJ1-1, reads ETGVTQSPTHLIKTRGQQVTLRCSSQSGHNTVSWYQQALGQGPQFIFQYYREEENGRGNFPPRFSGLQFPNYSSELNVNALELDDSALYLCASSLGWTGVVNTEAFFGQGTRLTVV.

The rearrangement joins TRBV2 to TRBJ2-5, with D perhaps matching TRBD1 (6 bases). The CDR3 length is 13 residues. Between the trimmed V and J ends, which lost 8 bases and 0 bases, there was a span of 10 bases. Germline V CDR1 and CDR2: SNHLY, FYNNEI. CDR3 sequence reads: CASCRDNQETQYF. The CDR3 coding sequence is TGTGCCAGCTGTCGGGACAACCAAGAGACCCAGTACTTC.

The chain carries TRBV5-1 and TRBJ1-2; weak D call: TRBD1 (6 bases). This CDR3 has 15 amino acids. Germline V CDR1 and CDR2: SGHRS, YFSETQ. V was pared by 4 bases and J by 4 bases, with 17 bases between. This CDR3 is CASSPQDSLPYGYTF. As DNA, the CDR3 is TGCGCCAGCAGCCCACAGGACAGCCTTCCCTATGGCTACACCTTC.

The genes are TRBV19 and TRBJ2-4; 9 nucleotides agree with TRBD1. The CDR3 has 16 amino acids. Germline loops: CDR1 LNHDA, CDR2 SQIVND (reference sequence). V dropped 3 bases and J dropped 2; count of bases not matched to a gene: 5. Here the CDR3 reads CASSIWTGATKNIQYF. The CDR3 DNA reads as TGTGCCAGTAGTATCTGGACAGGGGCGACCAAAAACATTCAGTACTTC.

The gene calls are TRBV9 and TRBJ1-1; no clear D gene. The CDR3 contains 13 residues. V dropped 1 base and J dropped 4 bases, with 8 bases sitting between them. Germline CDR1 SGDLS, CDR2 YYNGEE. The CDR3: CASSVQVGTEAFF. CDR3 nucleotide sequence: TGTGCCAGCAGCGTACAGGTAGGCACTGAAGCTTTCTTT.